These 22 T cell receptor beta chains originate from one sample sequenced in a study of vaccination and CD4 T cells after COVID-19. Antigen specificity for these receptors is unknown. Treatment specified: roughly 10-day PBMC culture with coronavirus spike peptide pools or control peptides (ViraFEST assay). Cultured CD4+ T-cell DNA underwent Oncomine TCR Beta short-read sequencing. TCRdb ran MiXCR on the PCR reads and lists one entry per CDR3 protein. The sample records roughly 15,000 distinct CDR3 sequences, more than 45% being singletons. The sequencing input was CD4+ T cells from blood, cultured in vitro. Every receptor here comes from a human donor who had recovered from COVID-19.

The rearrangement uses TRBV2 and TRBJ1-1; D unclear. Germline V gene sequence: CDR1 SNHLY, CDR2 FYNNEI. The CDR3 is 13 residues long. Trimming left V 4 bases short and J 3 bases short, with 9 bases between. The CDR3 nucleotides read TGTGCCAGCAGTGGGGGTGTGGACACTGAAGCTTTCTTT. It translates to CASSGGVDTEAFF.

Written as DNA, the CDR3 is TGTGCCAGCAGTGATGAAGGGTCGAACCAGCCCCAGCATTTT. Translation: CASSDEGSNQPQHF. The rearrangement links TRBV2 to TRBJ1-5; no clear D. The CDR3 consists of 14 residues. Germline lookup yields CDR1 SNHLY and CDR2 FYNNEI. V was cut by 3 bases and J by 7 bases, with 13 bases left in between.

The V and J genes are TRBV11-3 and TRBJ2-7; no firm D call. This CDR3 is 15 amino acids long. Germline V gene sequence: CDR1 SGHNT, CDR2 YENEEA. The V end was cut by 0 bases, the J end by 6 bases, with 15 bases between. The CDR3 here is CASSLDPGLRPEQYF. The CDR3 nucleotides read TGTGCCAGCAGCTTAGATCCGGGTCTGAGACCCGAGCAGTACTTC.

The chain couples TRBV6-1 to TRBJ1-2; TRBD1 might be the D (5 bases). The CDR3 length is 15 residues. Trimming shortened V by 5 bases and J by 0 bases, and 13 bases separated the two germline ends. CDR1 is MNHNS and CDR2 is SASEGT in the germline V gene. CDR3 bases: TGTGCCAGCAGTCTCCGGGGCTTAGCTAACTATGGCTACACCTTC. Translation gives CASSLRGLANYGYTF.

This clonotype was seen only once. The rearrangement uses TRBV19 and TRBJ2-5; the D is unclear. The CDR3 covers 13 residues. V shed 5 bases and J shed 1 base, with 8 bases lying between them. Germline V gene data show CDR1 as LNHDA and CDR2 as SQIVND (reference sequence). CDR3 protein: CASSEAFQETQYF. Written as DNA, the CDR3 is TGTGCCAGTAGTGAGGCGTTCCAAGAGACCCAGTACTTC.

This clonotype has more than one count but fewer than ten. The chain couples TRBV20-1 to TRBJ2-5; D not certain. The CDR3 is made up of 11 amino acids. In germline, CDR1 is DFQATT, CDR2 SNEGSKA (reference sequence). V was shortened by 4 bases and J by 5 bases, with 8 bases between the two germline ends. The CDR3, as DNA: TGCAGTGCTACCTTCGGGGAGACCCAGTACTTC. Translated, it gives CSATFGETQYF.

The rearrangement joins TRBV5-6 to TRBJ1-1; TRBD1 is a possible D gene (6 bases). V lost 6 bases and J lost 4, with 10 bases in between. This CDR3 is 12 amino acids long. Germline assignment: CDR1 SGHDT and CDR2 YYEEEE. The CDR3 is CASTRGGTEAFF. The CDR3 bases are TGTGCCAGCACCAGGGGTGGCACTGAAGCTTTCTTT.

The chain uses TRBV4-1 and TRBJ2-1, with a tentative D call TRBD1 (6 bases). Looked up from germline, CDR1 is MGHRA and CDR2 is YSYEKL. There are 15 residues in the CDR3. Trimming cost V 1 base and J 1 base, with 8 bases left between them. CDR3 residues: CASSQGTASYNEQFF. Written as DNA, the CDR3 is TGCGCCAGCAGCCAAGGGACAGCTTCCTACAATGAGCAGTTCTTC.

CDR3 bases: TGTGCCAGCAGCTTAACATTTGGTTCGATAACCGGGGAGCTGTTTTTT. Its translation is CASSLTFGSITGELFF. This chain links TRBV7-3 with TRBJ2-2; no definite D call. The CDR3 extends over 16 amino acids. Germline CDR1 SGHTA, CDR2 FQGTGA. V lost 0 bases and J lost 5, with 13 bases in between.

The CDR3 nucleotides are TGCGCCAGCAGCTGGGACTGGGATCAGCCCCAGCATTTT. Translating gives CASSWDWDQPQHF. The chain employs TRBV5-1 and TRBJ1-5; the D gene is possibly TRBD1 (5 bases). There are 13 residues in the CDR3. The germline V gene encodes CDR1 SGHRS and CDR2 YFSETQ. V was trimmed by 3 bases and J by 5 bases, leaving 9 bases between them.

The chain recombines TRBV5-4 with TRBJ1-1; 11 nucleotides agree with TRBD1. Germline CDR1 is SGHNT and CDR2 is YYREEE (reference sequence). This CDR3 region has 15 residues. Losses at the gene ends were 3 bases for V and 5 bases for J; bases not matched to a gene: 6. The DNA of the CDR3 is TGTGCCAGCAGCTCACCGGGACAGGGGGGGACTGAAGCTTTCTTT. Translating it yields CASSSPGQGGTEAFF.

The chain's CDR3 is CASQSATNEKLFF. CDR3 nucleotides: TGTGCCAGCCAGTCCGCAACTAATGAAAAACTGTTTTTT. V is TRBV28 and J is TRBJ1-4; D is unclear. Trimming removed 8 bases from V and 0 bases from J, with 7 bases in between. CDR3 size: 13 residues. From germline, CDR1 is MDHEN and CDR2 SYDVKM. Full variable domain (outside the CDR3, taken from reference TRBV28 and TRBJ1-4): DVKVTQSSRYLVKRTGEKVFLECVQDMDHENMFWYRQDPGLGLRLIYFSYDVKMKEKGDIPEGYSVSREKKERFSLILESASTNQTSMYLCASQSATNEKLFFGSGTQLSVL.

This chain links TRBV30 with TRBJ1-5, with D possibly being TRBD1 (5 bases). V was cut by 0 bases and J by 7 bases, with 10 bases left in between. The germline gives CDR1 GTSNPN, CDR2 SVGIG (reference sequence). The CDR3 has 13 residues. The CDR3 loop reads CAWSVAGDQPQHF. CDR3 DNA: TGTGCCTGGAGTGTAGCGGGGGACCAGCCCCAGCATTTT.

This rearrangement joins TRBV20-1 to TRBJ1-4; TRBD1 aligns across 7 bases. Germline CDR1 reads DFQATT; CDR2 reads SNEGSKA (reference sequence). With 1 base clipped from V and 2 bases from J, the junction kept 4 bases outside the gene matches. This CDR3 spans 15 amino acids. CDR3 sequence (DNA): TGCAGTGCTAGAGCCCCAGGGGGGACTAATGAAAAACTGTTTTTT. Its translation is CSARAPGGTNEKLFF.

The chain uses TRBV7-9 and TRBJ2-1; 7 bases align to TRBD2. The length of the CDR3 is 14 residues. V dropped 0 bases and J dropped 14; count of bases not matched to a gene: 10. CDR1 and CDR2 (germline): SEHNR, FQNEAQ (reference sequence). CDR3 amino acids: CASSLAGLDQTEFF. The CDR3 nucleotides are TGTGCCAGCAGCTTAGCTGGACTAGACCAAACGGAGTTCTTC.

This clonotype occurred a few times. This chain joins TRBV6-1 and TRBJ2-4; 11 bases fit TRBD2. The CDR3 consists of 13 residues. Trimming took 6 bases from V and 7 from J; bases not matched to a gene: 2. Germline assignment: CDR1 MNHNS and CDR2 SASEGT. CDR3 in DNA: TGTGCCAGCAGGACTAGCGGGACGAACATTCAGTACTTC. Translation: CASRTSGTNIQYF.

This clonotype was seen only a few times. The chain employs TRBV7-2 and TRBJ1-1, with D tentatively TRBD1 (6 bases). Trimming took 5 bases from V and 0 from J, leaving 16 bases between them. This CDR3 spans 16 amino acids. CDR1 is SGHTA, CDR2 FQGNSA, per germline. As DNA, the CDR3 is TGTGCCAGCAGCCCGCGACAGGCGGGGATGAACACTGAAGCTTTCTTT. This codes for CASSPRQAGMNTEAFF.

The V call is TRBV11-2, the J call TRBJ1-1; D unresolved. CDR1 is SGHAT, CDR2 FQNNGV, per germline. Between the trimmed V and J ends, which lost 5 bases and 7 bases, there was a span of 20 bases. The CDR3 covers 15 residues. CDR3 sequence (DNA): TGTGCCAGCAGCCCGCCGAGAAGGGTGGACGATGAAGCTTTCTTT. Amino acid sequence: CASSPPRRVDDEAFF.

This clonotype has a handful of counts. The chain carries TRBV7-2 and TRBJ1-2; D possibly corresponds to TRBD1 (6 bases). Germline V gene sequence: CDR1 SGHTA, CDR2 FQGNSA. The CDR3 length is 16 residues. Trimming removed 5 bases at V and 8 bases at J, with 24 bases between. DNA for the CDR3: TGTGCCAGCAGCCTTGAAATGACAGGCCCCTTGGGGGGCTACACCTTC. This translates into CASSLEMTGPLGGYTF.

The V call is TRBV12-3 or TRBV12-4, the J call TRBJ1-2; weak D call: TRBD1 (5 bases). Trimming left V 4 bases short and J 7 bases short, with 7 bases between. The CDR3 length is 11 residues. CDR3 protein: CASSSGTGYTF. CDR3 bases: TGTGCCAGCAGTTCCGGGACTGGCTACACCTTC.

Concerning this clonotype itself: Being one base from a much bigger clone, this may be a read error. The chain recombines TRBV30 with TRBJ2-3; 9 positions match TRBD2. The germline V gene encodes CDR1 GTSNPN and CDR2 SVGIG (reference sequence). The CDR3 spans 15 residues. The CDR3 spells CAWSGLAGSTGTQYF. The CDR3 DNA is TGTGCCTGGAGTGGGCTAGCGGGATCCACAGGTACGCAGTATTTT.

The V and J genes are TRBV6-1 and TRBJ1-5; D possibly corresponds to TRBD1 (6 bases). Trimming removed 2 bases from V and 7 bases from J, with 15 bases in between. The germline CDR1 and CDR2 sequences are MNHNS and SASEGT. The CDR3 totals 15 residues. The CDR3 reads CASSESGRGGQPQHF. Written as DNA, the CDR3 is TGTGCCAGCAGTGAATCAGGCAGGGGTGGCCAGCCCCAGCATTTT.